These T cell receptor beta chains were read from a single sample in a study of regulatory T cells in long-lasting Graves disease. TCRdb reprocessed the multiplex PCR reads with MiXCR, giving one entry per CDR3 protein. The sample records about 350,000 distinct CDR3 sequences, over 15% being singletons. Another study also made use of these data, one on T cells in Graves' hyperthyroidism and ophthalmopathy.

This sample comprised peripheral blood mononuclear cells (PBMCs), obtained at new diagnosis, from a patient treated with antithyroid drugs. The origin of the receptors is a man aged 40-49 years with Graves disease. Both conserved end residues are part of each CDR3. The order of the fields is CDR3 protein, CDR3 DNA, D gene, V gene, J gene, clone size. D genes are given only for firm matches. Some rows have no size entry. The others give once, few or many, or a class for an expanded clone.

CASSQAGREQYF,TGTGCCAGTAGCCAGGCAGGTCGCGAGCAGTACTTC,.,TRBV19,TRBJ2-7,few
CASSLTRAGQETQYF,TGCGCCAGCAGCTTGACTAGAGCGGGCCAAGAGACCCAGTACTTC,.,TRBV5-1,TRBJ2-5,few
CASSRKAGSAGEQYF,TGTGCCAGCAGCCGTAAAGCCGGGAGCGCGGGGGAGCAGTACTTC,.,TRBV3-1,TRBJ2-7,.
CASGQGPWGEAFF,TGTGCCAGCGGACAGGGGCCCTGGGGGGAAGCTTTCTTT,TRBD1,TRBV4-2,TRBJ1-1,many
CASSANRGDEQFF,TGTGCCAGCAGTGCAAACAGGGGCGACGAGCAGTTCTTC,TRBD1,TRBV6-1,TRBJ2-1,few
CSARPMNTGELFF,TGCAGTGCTCGTCCTATGAACACCGGGGAGCTGTTTTTT,.,TRBV20-1,TRBJ2-2,.
CASSDGGAGELFF,TGTGCCAGCAGTGACGGGGGGGCCGGGGAGCTGTTTTTT,TRBD2,TRBV2,TRBJ2-2,many
CASSAPGGLNTEAFF,TGTGCCAGCAGTGCTCCAGGGGGCCTGAACACTGAAGCTTTCTTT,TRBD1,TRBV28,TRBJ1-1,.
CASSAPPGSGELFF,TGTGCCAGCAGTGCTCCCCCAGGGTCCGGGGAGCTGTTTTTT,.,TRBV25-1,TRBJ2-2,.
CASSVDRTSGGGETQYF,TGTGCCAGCAGCGTAGACAGGACTAGCGGGGGGGGGGAGACCCAGTACTTC,TRBD2,TRBV9,TRBJ2-5,.
CASSVGRANEQFF,TGTGCCAGCAGCGTTGGAAGGGCCAATGAGCAGTTCTTC,.,TRBV2,TRBJ2-1,.
CASSAGQGGGQPQHF,TGCGCCAGCAGCGCGGGACAGGGGGGGGGTCAGCCCCAGCATTTT,TRBD1,TRBV5-1,TRBJ1-5,many
CASSQVALSGNTIYF,TGCGCCAGCAGCCAAGTGGCCCTCTCTGGAAACACCATATATTTT,.,TRBV4-1,TRBJ1-3,.
CSARVSGTGETQYF,TGCAGTGCTAGAGTTTCCGGGACAGGAGAGACCCAGTACTTC,TRBD1,TRBV20-1,TRBJ2-5,.
CASSLGAGNEQFF,TGTGCCAGCAGCTTAGGGGCGGGCAATGAGCAGTTCTTC,.,TRBV7-3,TRBJ2-1,many
CASSRLGRDTNYGYTF,TGCGCCAGCAGCCGATTGGGCAGGGATACTAACTATGGCTACACCTTC,.,TRBV5-1,TRBJ1-2,few
CASSLAQGVGEQFF,TGCGCCAGCAGCTTGGCACAGGGAGTGGGTGAGCAGTTCTTC,.,TRBV5-1,TRBJ2-1,many
CASSLNGGTNTGELFF,TGTGCCAGCAGCCTCAACGGGGGGACGAACACCGGGGAGCTGTTTTTT,TRBD2,TRBV7-2,TRBJ2-2,few
CAVTGFYNEQFF,TGTGCCGTGACAGGGTTCTACAATGAGCAGTTCTTC,TRBD1,TRBV27,TRBJ2-1,few
CASSEGRTYTEAFF,TGTGCCAGCAGTGAAGGACGGACGTACACTGAAGCTTTCTTT,.,TRBV6-1,TRBJ1-1,few
CASGIAGEGETQYF,TGTGCCAGCGGAATAGCGGGGGAGGGGGAGACCCAGTACTTC,TRBD2,TRBV2,TRBJ2-5,many
CASSVRLAGANTDTQYF,TGTGCCAGCAGCGTGCGACTAGCGGGGGCTAACACAGATACGCAGTATTTT,TRBD2,TRBV9,TRBJ2-3,many
CASSQAPPGRGPDTQYF,TGTGCCAGCAGCCAAGCCCCCCCGGGCAGGGGTCCAGATACGCAGTATTTT,.,TRBV4-2,TRBJ2-3,many
CASTREGNSPLHF,TGTGCCAGCACCCGGGAGGGGAACTCACCCCTCCACTTT,.,TRBV12-3/TRBV12-4,TRBJ1-6,many
CASSLLGAVNTEAFF,TGCGCCAGCAGCTTGCTGGGGGCCGTGAACACTGAAGCTTTCTTT,.,TRBV5-1,TRBJ1-1,many
CASSSTDNQETQYF,TGTGCCAGCAGCTCGACAGACAACCAAGAGACCCAGTACTTC,.,TRBV13,TRBJ2-5,.
CASRSVGGFNYGYTF,TGTGCCAGCAGGTCCGTAGGGGGCTTTAACTATGGCTACACCTTC,TRBD1,TRBV28,TRBJ1-2,once
CACSQSSYEQYF,TGTGCCTGCAGCCAGAGTTCCTACGAGCAGTACTTC,.,TRBV12-3/TRBV12-4,TRBJ2-7,.
CASPGLGNNEQFF,TGTGCCAGCCCGGGACTAGGAAACAATGAGCAGTTCTTC,TRBD2,TRBV2,TRBJ2-1,many
CASSLKQGPLWETQYF,TGTGCCAGCAGCTTAAAACAGGGACCTTTGTGGGAGACCCAGTACTTC,.,TRBV7-9,TRBJ2-5,few
CASSLGPGSGETQYF,TGTGCCAGCAGCTTAGGTCCGGGGAGCGGAGAGACCCAGTACTTC,.,TRBV7-9,TRBJ2-5,few
CSARVTSGGAAEQYF,TGCAGTGCTAGAGTGACTAGCGGGGGGGCAGCCGAGCAGTACTTC,TRBD2,TRBV20-1,TRBJ2-7,.
CASSSSPAGTPEAFF,TGCGCCAGCAGCTCTAGCCCCGCAGGGACCCCTGAAGCTTTCTTT,.,TRBV5-1,TRBJ1-1,many
CASILQSDYTF,TGTGCCAGCATATTACAGTCCGACTACACCTTC,.,TRBV2,TRBJ1-2,many
CAWRGGLLSPLNTGELFF,TGTGCCTGGAGGGGAGGACTCCTATCCCCGCTGAACACCGGGGAGCTGTTTTTT,.,TRBV30,TRBJ2-2,many
CASSLRARTWSGGTDTQYF,TGTGCCAGCAGCTTAAGAGCCCGCACCTGGAGCGGGGGCACAGATACGCAGTATTTT,TRBD2,TRBV7-2,TRBJ2-3,many
CSATHNGYTF,TGCAGTGCTACCCATAATGGCTACACCTTC,.,TRBV20-1,TRBJ1-2,many
CASSWVGRSSGNTIYF,TGTGCCAGCAGCTGGGTCGGACGATCCTCTGGAAACACCATATATTTT,.,TRBV13,TRBJ1-3,many
CASSLDWADGYTF,TGTGCCAGCAGCCTTGATTGGGCTGATGGCTACACCTTC,.,TRBV28,TRBJ1-2,many
CASSTSPGRHTDTQYF,TGTGCCAGCAGCACCTCACCGGGGCGCCACACAGATACGCAGTATTTT,.,TRBV9,TRBJ2-3,few
CASSGRGDNEQFF,TGCGCCAGCAGCGGGCGGGGGGACAATGAGCAGTTCTTC,TRBD2,TRBV5-1,TRBJ2-1,many
CASTSYGGSPLHF,TGTGCCAGCACCTCGTACGGGGGATCACCCCTCCACTTT,.,TRBV28,TRBJ1-6,.
CASSPEQGSWETQYF,TGTGCCAGCTCACCCGAGCAGGGTTCCTGGGAGACCCAGTACTTC,.,TRBV18,TRBJ2-5,many
CASSPMGGLDTQYF,TGTGCCAGCAGCCCTATGGGGGGGCTGGATACGCAGTATTTT,.,TRBV28,TRBJ2-3,many
CASSPRVRNEKLFF,TGTGCCAGCAGCCCGAGGGTCCGTAATGAAAAACTGTTTTTT,.,TRBV3-1,TRBJ1-4,once
CASSPDRGLKDTQYF,TGTGCCAGCAGTCCCGACAGGGGGCTGAAAGATACGCAGTATTTT,TRBD1,TRBV12-3/TRBV12-4,TRBJ2-3,many
CASSSGHSANTGELFF,TGTGCCAGCAGTTCTGGACATTCCGCGAACACCGGGGAGCTGTTTTTT,.,TRBV6-9,TRBJ2-2,few
CTSQGLYNEQFF,TGTACCAGCCAAGGGCTCTACAATGAGCAGTTCTTC,.,TRBV2,TRBJ2-1,.
CSVTTPGERREYF,TGCAGCGTCACGACTCCGGGGGAACGAAGAGAATACTTC,.,TRBV29-1,TRBJ2-7,few